The next 15 T cell receptor beta chains were all read from a single sample in a study of technical replicates of blood from a handful of donors. Profiled with immunoSEQ multiplex PCR; TCRdb holds only in-frame clones, not every one. In the table there are some 80,000 clones, 95% to 98% of which are singletons. Specimen: T cells isolated from PBMCs. The origin of the receptors is a human donor in good health.

The V gene is TRBV5-4, the J gene TRBJ1-1, with D unclear. Germline CDR1 SGHNT, CDR2 YYREEE (reference sequence). Deletions cut 4 bases from V and 7 bases from J, with 14 bases between. The CDR3 length is 13 residues. The chain's CDR3 is CASSPTTDGEAFF. The CDR3 coding sequence is TGTGCCAGCAGCCCTACAACAGATGGTGAAGCTTTCTTT.

The CDR3 DNA follows: TGCGCCAGCAGCCAAGATAGTAGCGGGAGATACGAGCAGTACTTC. The encoded protein is CASSQDSSGRYEQYF. The chain is built from TRBV4-1 and TRBJ2-5, with 9 bases that match TRBD2. The tail of the sequence fits TRBJ2-7 better, so the J call may be wrong. Germline-derived CDR1 and CDR2 are MGHRA and YSYEKL. CDR3 length: 15 amino acids.

This clone was counted a single time. V gene TRBV29-1 combines with J gene TRBJ1-1; TRBD1 might be the D (6 bases). The germline CDR1 and CDR2 sequences are SQVTM and ANQGSEA. V was cut by 6 bases and J by 4 bases, with 9 bases left in between. The CDR3 is 11 amino acids. The CDR3 reads CSVRGGTEAFF. The CDR3 coding sequence is TGCAGCGTCAGGGGCGGCACTGAAGCTTTCTTT.

The V gene is TRBV30, the J gene TRBJ1-3, with D perhaps TRBD1 (6 bases). Per the germline V gene, CDR1 is GTSNPN and CDR2 is SVGIG (reference sequence). The CDR3 covers 13 residues. V was pared by 3 bases and J by 4 bases, with 10 bases between. The CDR3 coding sequence is TGTGCCTGGAGCAAGAGGGGGGGAAACACCATATATTTT. Its translation is CAWSKRGGNTIYF.

The CDR3 here is CASTDSPSRPQHF. The CDR3 coding sequence is TGTGCCAGCACCGACAGTCCGTCTCGGCCCCAGCATTTT. V and J are TRBV2 and TRBJ1-5; possible D gene TRBD1, 5 bases. The germline V and J ends were trimmed by 7 bases and 9 bases, with 16 bases remaining between them. From germline, CDR1 is SNHLY and CDR2 FYNNEI. This CDR3 comprises 13 residues.

The gene calls are TRBV28 and TRBJ2-7; D may be TRBD1 (5 bases). The CDR3 runs to 15 residues. CDR1 is MDHEN, CDR2 SYDVKM, per germline. V was cut by 7 bases and J by 0 bases, with 16 bases left in between. This chain's CDR3 is CASTNRKNPSYEQYF. DNA of the CDR3: TGTGCCAGCACTAACAGGAAAAACCCCTCCTACGAGCAGTACTTC.

The V and J genes are TRBV10-3 and TRBJ1-3; D is unresolved. The germline gives CDR1 ENHRY, CDR2 SYGVKD. The CDR3 loop spans 13 amino acids. Trimming removed 3 bases at V and 0 bases at J, with 3 bases between. Here the CDR3 reads CAISDNSGNTIYF. As DNA, the CDR3 is TGTGCCATCAGTGACAACTCTGGAAACACCATATATTTT.

As DNA, the CDR3 is TGTGCCAGCAGCTCGTCCGGGACAGGGGAGGATGAGCAGTTCTTC. Protein product: CASSSSGTGEDEQFF. The V gene is TRBV13, the J gene TRBJ2-1; TRBD1 matches at 10 bases. Per the germline V gene, CDR1 is PRHDT and CDR2 is FYEKMQ (reference sequence). The V gene end was trimmed by 4 bases and the J gene end by 8 bases; junction bases not matched to a gene: 8. This CDR3 contains 15 residues.

This clone was seen a single time. This CDR3 is CASRLDRGYEQYF. CDR3 DNA sequence: TGTGCCAGCAGACTCGACAGAGGCTACGAGCAGTACTTC. The gene calls are TRBV6-5 and TRBJ2-7; a weak D match, TRBD1 (5 bases). Germline V lookup: CDR1 MNHEY, CDR2 SVGAGI. V gave up 6 bases and J gave up 3 bases, with 12 bases separating them. The CDR3 has 13 residues.

This chain connects TRBV6-1 to TRBJ2-7; TRBD1 agrees at 8 bases. The germline CDR1 and CDR2 sequences are MNHNS and SASEGT. The CDR3 has 14 amino acids. J was trimmed by 0 bases and V by 6 bases; bases with no gene match: 4. CDR3 amino acids: CASRTGAPSYEQYF. In DNA form, the CDR3 reads TGTGCCAGCAGGACAGGGGCGCCCTCCTACGAGCAGTACTTC.

The V and J genes are TRBV11-3 and TRBJ2-3, with unresolved D. CDR1 is SGHNT, CDR2 YENEEA, per germline. This CDR3 spans 12 amino acids. Trimming shortened V by 1 base and J by 10 bases, and 9 bases separated the two germline ends. This CDR3 reads CASSLGLDAQYF. CDR3 DNA sequence: TGTGCCAGCAGCTTAGGACTTGATGCGCAGTATTTT.

The rearrangement joins TRBV27 to TRBJ2-1, with 8 bases lining up with TRBD2. The CDR3 length is 15 residues. In germline, CDR1 is MNHEY, CDR2 SMNVEV (reference sequence). The junction had 7 bases not matched to a gene; V was cut back by 2 bases and J by 7 bases. The CDR3 DNA reads TGTGCCAGCAGTTTAGGTACGGGAGGGGCGAATGAGCAGTTCTTC. The encoded protein is CASSLGTGGANEQFF.

V is TRBV7-3 and J is TRBJ2-2; 8 nucleotides agree with TRBD2. The germline V gene encodes CDR1 SGHTA and CDR2 FQGTGA. The CDR3 is 15 residues long. Losses at the gene ends were 5 bases for V and 0 bases for J; bases not matched to a gene: 2. The CDR3 loop reads CASSLSGANTGELFF. CDR3 in DNA: TGTGCCAGCAGCCTTAGCGGGGCGAACACCGGGGAGCTGTTTTTT.

The chain has TRBV6-1 and TRBJ2-1; 9 bases match TRBD2. V trimming: 1 base; J trimming: 7 bases; junction bases outside the gene matches: 11. CDR3 length: 17 residues. Germline V gene data show CDR1 as MNHNS and CDR2 as SASEGT. The CDR3 sequence: CASSEVAGTSLLNEQFF. The CDR3 DNA reads TGTGCCAGCAGTGAAGTAGCCGGGACTAGCCTATTGAATGAGCAGTTCTTC.

The chain couples TRBV10-3 to TRBJ2-1; a weak D match, TRBD2 (6 bases). This CDR3 has 13 amino acids. Per germline, CDR1 ENHRY and CDR2 SYGVKD. V dropped 6 bases and J dropped 4 bases, with 10 bases sitting between them. The DNA of the CDR3 is TGTGCCATCAGAGTAGCGGAATACAATGAGCAGTTCTTC. This codes for CAIRVAEYNEQFF.